Presented here are 31 T cell receptor beta chains from one specimen sequenced in a study of molecular identifiers for immune sequencing clone quantification. TCRdb fed the PCR reads into MiXCR, producing one record per CDR3 protein. The sample records about 510,000 distinct CDR3 sequences, about a fifth being singletons. The specimen sequenced was naive CD8+ T cells from blood, with Jurkat cell RNA spiked in. Noted subset: FACS-sorted CD8+CD4-CCR7+CD45RA+ naive T cells. These receptors were obtained from a human donor in good health. Some libraries in this study had Jurkat cell RNA spiked in.

This clonotype has more than one count but fewer than ten. The chain joins TRBV6-5 to TRBJ2-6, with 8 bases fitting TRBD1. Germline CDR1 and CDR2: MNHEY and SVGAGI. The CDR3 is made up of 18 amino acids. J lost 1 base, V lost 4 bases, and 9 bases had no gene match. This CDR3 is CASSSQGVERSGANVLTF. The CDR3 region has the DNA TGTGCCAGCAGTTCACAGGGGGTTGAGAGGTCTGGGGCCAACGTCCTGACTTTC.

The rearrangement uses TRBV7-9 and TRBJ2-2; 9 positions match TRBD1. With 5 bases clipped from V and 7 bases from J, the junction kept 20 bases outside the gene matches. Germline CDR1 and CDR2: SEHNR and FQNEAQ (reference sequence). The CDR3 spans 19 residues. CDR3 region: CASSNGGQGNLVRLGELFF. In DNA, the CDR3 is TGTGCCAGCAGCAACGGAGGACAGGGGAATTTAGTCCGCCTCGGGGAGCTGTTTTTT.

The chain recombines TRBV27 with TRBJ2-7; D is possibly TRBD1 (5 bases). The CDR3 has 14 residues. V shed 4 bases and J shed 4 bases, with 14 bases lying between them. CDR1 and CDR2 from the germline V gene are MNHEY and SMNVEV (reference sequence). CDR3: CASSSRAGWYEQYF. CDR3 nucleotide sequence: TGTGCCAGCAGTTCCCGGGCAGGGTGGTACGAGCAGTACTTC.

The V call is TRBV4-1, the J call TRBJ2-3, with D possibly TRBD2 on 5 matching bases. Trimming cost V 0 bases and J 0 bases, with 13 bases left between them. Looked up from germline, CDR1 is MGHRA and CDR2 is YSYEKL. CDR3 size: 17 residues. CDR3 amino acids: CASSQDEGLLSTDTQYF. The CDR3 coding sequence is TGCGCCAGCAGCCAAGACGAGGGTCTTCTAAGCACAGATACGCAGTATTTT.

This clonotype was detected ten times or more. This chain links TRBV5-1 with TRBJ2-2, with D maybe TRBD1 (6 bases). CDR3 size: 18 residues. V was clipped by 0 bases and J by 0 bases, with 15 bases between them. Germline assignment: CDR1 SGHRS and CDR2 YFSETQ. CDR3 residues: CASSLEPGDPSNTGELFF. CDR3 sequence (DNA): TGCGCCAGCAGCTTGGAGCCAGGGGACCCGTCGAACACCGGGGAGCTGTTTTTT. The whole variable domain, remainder taken from reference TRBV5-1 and TRBJ2-2, is KAGVTQTPRYLIKTRGQQVTLSCSPISGHRSVSWYQQTPGQGLQFLFEYFSETQRNKGNFPGRFSGRQFSNSRSEMNVSTLELGDSALYLCASSLEPGDPSNTGELFFGEGSRLTVL.

Concerning this clonotype: This clone may be a read error of a much larger clone one base away. The rearrangement uses TRBV29-1 and TRBJ2-1; D is tentatively TRBD1 or TRBD2 (5 bases each). Germline V gives CDR1 SQVTM, CDR2 ANQGSEA. V lost 4 bases and J 12 bases, leaving 22 bases between the germline ends. CDR3 length: 14 amino acids. The CDR3 is CSVAGAGFSLGQFF. DNA of the CDR3: TGCAGCGTTGCCGGGGCAGGGTTTTCTTTGGGGCAGTTCTTC.

In its sample, this clonotype was seen a few times. The chain combines TRBV7-9 with TRBJ2-7; 11 nucleotides agree with TRBD2. In germline, CDR1 is SEHNR, CDR2 FQNEAQ (reference sequence). V lost 5 bases, J lost 6 bases, and 12 bases stayed unmatched. This CDR3 is built from 16 residues. CDR3 in DNA: TGTGCCAGCAGCCCTACCATAGCGGGAGGGCCGTCCGAGCAGTACTTC. The encoded protein is CASSPTIAGGPSEQYF.

This chain joins TRBV20-1 and TRBJ2-4; no reliable D call. V was cut by 0 bases and J by 0 bases, with 12 bases left in between. Germline V lookup: CDR1 DFQATT, CDR2 SNEGSKA (reference sequence). The CDR3 consists of 16 residues. CDR3 sequence reads: CSARDLLELAKNIQYF. DNA of the CDR3: TGCAGTGCTAGAGATCTATTAGAGCTAGCCAAAAACATTCAGTACTTC.

The rearrangement joins TRBV20-1 to TRBJ2-7; D is undetermined. This CDR3 spans 13 amino acids. Germline V lookup: CDR1 DFQATT, CDR2 SNEGSKA (reference sequence). V lost 3 bases and J 0 bases, leaving 9 bases between the germline ends. The CDR3 DNA follows: TGCAGTGCTAGTAACGCCTACTCCTACGAGCAGTACTTC. It encodes CSASNAYSYEQYF.

In the case of this clonotype: A much larger clone differs from this one at a single base, so this may be a read error. No conserved phenylalanine or tryptophan ends this CDR3, so it is likely a read error. This sequence joins TRBV27 and TRBJ1-1, with 8 bases that match TRBD1. Trimming cost V 6 bases and J 6 bases; bases outside gene matches: 6. CDR3 size: 13 residues. CDR1 is MNHEY, CDR2 SMNVEV, per germline (reference sequence). DNA of the CDR3: TGTGCCAGCAGCCGTGGACAGGGCTCTGAAGCTTTCCTT. Translation gives CASSRGQGSEAFL.

This clonotype was seen ten or more times. The chain recombines TRBV7-9 with TRBJ2-3; D unresolved. The V and J ends lost 5 bases and 4 bases respectively, with 16 bases between them. The germline gives CDR1 SEHNR, CDR2 FQNEAQ (reference sequence). The CDR3 totals 15 residues. The CDR3, as DNA: TGTGCCAGCAGCCCCCAAGGTCCAGGTTCAGATACGCAGTATTTT. Its translation is CASSPQGPGSDTQYF. Combining the CDR3 with reference TRBV7-9 and TRBJ2-3 gives the whole variable domain DTGVSQNPRHKITKRGQNVTFRCDPISEHNRLYWYRQTLGQGPEFLTYFQNEAQLEKSRLLSDRFSAERPKGSFSTLEIQRTEQGDSAMYLCASSPQGPGSDTQYFGPGTRLTVL.

This clonotype was found many times. The chain carries TRBV4-2 and TRBJ2-5; unclear D gene. Trimming removed 1 base at V and 1 base at J, with 13 bases between. Germline CDR1 and CDR2: LGHNA and YNFKEQ. The CDR3 spans 16 residues. The CDR3 protein is CASSQVSIGVQETQYF. DNA for the CDR3: TGTGCCAGCAGCCAAGTTTCCATCGGCGTCCAAGAGACCCAGTACTTC.

This chain links TRBV10-2 with TRBJ1-1; D is possibly TRBD1 (6 bases). CDR3 length: 15 amino acids. Looked up from germline, CDR1 is WSHSY and CDR2 is SAAADI. Trimming cost V 6 bases and J 1 base, with 15 bases left between them. CDR3 residues: CASRDGVGANTEAFF. The DNA for the CDR3 is TGCGCCAGCAGGGACGGTGTGGGGGCGAACACTGAAGCTTTCTTT.

The rearrangement joins TRBV6-4 to TRBJ2-1; 9 nucleotides line up with TRBD2. This CDR3 is built from 14 residues. The trim removed 8 bases at V and 4 bases at J, leaving 6 bases unmatched. CDR1 is MRHNA, CDR2 SNTAGT, per germline. CDR3 sequence reads: CASLLAGSYNEQFF. The CDR3 DNA reads TGTGCCAGCCTACTAGCGGGTTCTTACAATGAGCAGTTCTTC.

The CDR3 protein is CASSWTATSHQHF. CDR3 nucleotides: TGTGCCAGCAGTTGGACAGCAACGTCCCACCAGCATTTT. The gene calls are TRBV12-3 or TRBV12-4 and TRBJ1-5; maybe TRBD1 (6 bases). V lost 4 bases, J lost 12 bases, and 16 bases lay in between. The CDR3 has 13 amino acids.

This clonotype appeared a few times. V is TRBV4-1 and J is TRBJ2-1; D may be TRBD1 (6 bases). Trimming cost V 0 bases and J 4 bases, with 13 bases left between them. The CDR3 runs to 16 residues. The germline gives CDR1 MGHRA, CDR2 YSYEKL. The CDR3 DNA sequence: TGCGCCAGCAGCCAAGAACGCCAGGGGATATACAATGAGCAGTTCTTC. Translating it yields CASSQERQGIYNEQFF.

This clonotype was picked up many times. The chain combines TRBV29-1 with TRBJ1-5; unclear D gene. V was shortened by 5 bases and J by 5 bases, with 10 bases between the two germline ends. The CDR3 runs 12 residues. CDR1 SQVTM and CDR2 ANQGSEA come from the germline V gene. The CDR3 region is CSVRDPDQPQHF. CDR3 coding DNA: TGCAGCGTTAGGGATCCCGATCAGCCCCAGCATTTT.

This clonotype has at least ten counts. The DNA of the CDR3 is TGCGCCAGCAGCCAGGGCGAGCCCGATACGCAGTATTTT. Translating it yields CASSQGEPDTQYF. This rearrangement joins TRBV4-1 to TRBJ2-3; D is unresolved. Trimming stripped 3 bases from V and 6 bases from J, with 10 bases between. Germline V gene sequence: CDR1 MGHRA, CDR2 YSYEKL. This CDR3 spans 13 amino acids.

V is TRBV7-2 and J is TRBJ2-1; 14 nucleotides match TRBD2. Per the germline V gene, CDR1 is SGHTA and CDR2 is FQGNSA. The CDR3 is made up of 20 amino acids. With V trimmed by 5 bases and J by 2 bases, 14 bases remained unmatched. CDR3 bases: TGTGCCAGCAGCATACTTCTGGGGACTAGCGGGAGCTCCACCTACAATGAGCAGTTCTTC. Its translation: CASSILLGTSGSSTYNEQFF.

The chain has TRBV7-9 and TRBJ1-2; 9 bases map to TRBD1. Germline CDR1 is SEHNR and CDR2 is FQNEAQ (reference sequence). The CDR3 has 15 amino acids. Unmatched junction bases numbered 15, after V lost 8 bases and J lost 8 bases. Here the CDR3 reads CASGTGTGRSVGYTF. The CDR3 DNA is TGTGCCAGCGGCACCGGGACAGGGCGGAGTGTAGGCTACACCTTC.

Only a few counts were recorded for this clonotype. This chain uses TRBV4-3 with TRBJ1-4; the match to TRBD1 covers 8 bases. Germline lookup yields CDR1 LGHNA and CDR2 YSLEER. The CDR3 has 15 residues. With V trimmed by 3 bases and J by 6 bases, 6 bases remained unmatched. Here the CDR3 reads CASSQGTGGYEKLFF. In DNA, the CDR3 is TGCGCCAGCAGCCAGGGGACAGGAGGTTATGAAAAACTGTTTTTT.

In its sample, this clonotype was seen a few times. J is TRBJ2-2 and V is TRBV27, with 8 nucleotides matching TRBD2. V gave up 3 bases and J gave up 7 bases; unmatched junction bases: 16. CDR1 is MNHEY, CDR2 SMNVEV, per germline (reference sequence). CDR3 size: 18 residues. The CDR3 nucleotides are TGTGCCAGCAGTTTCTCCACCGTTTTACGGGGACTAGGCGGGGAGCTGTTTTTT. It yields the protein CASSFSTVLRGLGGELFF.

The J gene is TRBJ2-3, the V gene TRBV21-1. TRBV21-1 is marked as a pseudogene. The CDR3 runs to 12 residues. CDR3: CASSNYTDTQYF. In nucleotides, the CDR3 is TGTGCCAGCAGCAACTACACGGATACGCAGTATTTT.

At least ten counts were recorded for this clonotype. DNA for the CDR3: TGTGCCAGCAGTTTATCGTTCAGCAGGACAGAGCAGTACTTC. Its protein product is CASSLSFSRTEQYF. V is TRBV27 and J is TRBJ2-7; maybe TRBD1 (5 bases). From germline, CDR1 is MNHEY and CDR2 SMNVEV (reference sequence). The CDR3 totals 14 residues. With 0 bases removed from V and 7 bases from J, the gap between germline ends came to 13 bases.

This clonotype occurred a few times. The chain carries TRBV18 and TRBJ1-1, with 10 bases lining up with TRBD1. The CDR3 loop spans 16 amino acids. V dropped 4 bases and J dropped 1; count of bases not matched to a gene: 6. Germline V CDR1 and CDR2: KGHSH, LQKENI. The chain's CDR3 is CASSQDRGLRNTEAFF. Here the CDR3 DNA reads TGTGCCAGCTCACAAGACAGGGGGCTCCGGAACACTGAAGCTTTCTTT. Complete variable domain (other parts from reference TRBV18 and TRBJ1-1): NAGVMQNPRHLVRRRGQEARLRCSPMKGHSHVYWYRQLPEEGLKFMVYLQKENIIDESGMPKERFSAEFPKEGPSILRIQQVVRGDSAAYFCASSQDRGLRNTEAFFGQGTRLTVV.

This clonotype was picked up a small number of times. The chain has TRBV9 and TRBJ2-3; possibly TRBD1 or TRBD2 for D (5 bases each). The CDR3 totals 16 residues. From germline, CDR1 is SGDLS and CDR2 YYNGEE. Deletions cut 2 bases from V and 2 bases from J, with 15 bases between. The CDR3 DNA sequence: TGTGCCAGCAGCGTCCGGGACCATTCCCCCACAGATACGCAGTATTTT. Translating gives CASSVRDHSPTDTQYF.

This clonotype was detected ten times or more. The chain is built from TRBV28 and TRBJ2-7, with a possible D match to TRBD1 (6 bases). CDR3 length: 12 amino acids. The V and J ends lost 4 bases and 6 bases respectively, with 10 bases between them. CDR1 and CDR2 (germline): MDHEN, SYDVKM. This CDR3 is CASSYTGREQYF. As DNA, the CDR3 is TGTGCCAGCAGTTACACAGGGCGCGAGCAGTACTTC.

The chain is built from TRBV15 and TRBJ2-2; a possible D gene is TRBD2 (5 bases). CDR1 and CDR2 (germline): LNHNV, YYDKDF (reference sequence). CDR3 size: 16 residues. V was shortened by 3 bases and J by 4 bases, with 15 bases between the two germline ends. As DNA, the CDR3 is TGTGCCACCAGCAGGTCTATACTAGATTCCACCGGGGAGCTGTTTTTT. This codes for CATSRSILDSTGELFF.

At least ten counts were recorded for this clonotype. The V and J genes are TRBV20-1 and TRBJ2-3; a weak D match, TRBD1 (6 bases). In germline, CDR1 is DFQATT, CDR2 SNEGSKA (reference sequence). This CDR3 spans 15 amino acids. Trimming removed 3 bases at V and 3 bases at J, with 16 bases between. CDR3 nucleotide sequence: TGCAGTGCTAGGGCACAGGGAGAGGGTACAGATACGCAGTATTTT. Translated, it gives CSARAQGEGTDTQYF.

V usage is TRBV7-9 and J usage is TRBJ2-7; 10 positions agree with TRBD2. Per the germline V gene, CDR1 is SEHNR and CDR2 is FQNEAQ (reference sequence). With V trimmed by 5 bases and J by 3 bases, 13 bases remained unmatched. The CDR3 is 17 residues long. Here the CDR3 reads CASSPNLVGTSDYEQYF. Here the CDR3 DNA reads TGTGCCAGCAGCCCCAATCTAGTTGGGACTAGCGACTACGAGCAGTACTTC.

The chain recombines TRBV5-1 with TRBJ1-2, with a possible D match to TRBD1 (6 bases). CDR1 SGHRS and CDR2 YFSETQ come from the germline V gene. The CDR3 totals 15 residues. Trimming cost V 0 bases and J 1 base, with 10 bases left between them. CDR3 sequence (DNA): TGCGCCAGCAGCTTGGGACCGGACAGTAACTATGGCTACACCTTC. Its translation is CASSLGPDSNYGYTF.